This T cell receptor beta chain comes out of a study of T cell responses to AZD1222 COVID-19 vaccine. Study in general: Both about-4-week and about-12-week second-dose recipients were combined.

The CDR3 sequence is 12 residues long. V was trimmed by 5 bases and J by 5 bases, leaving 10 bases between them. Germline V CDR1 and CDR2: SEHNR, FQNEAQ (reference sequence). Clones were sequenced by immunoSEQ multiplex PCR, and TCRdb holds only the in-frame ones, with some missing. Here the sample spans fewer than 150,000 clones, roughly 87% being singletons. Notes on this clone: What it recognizes is unknown.

Findings and caveats of the study: The donor group comprised mostly white British people and more females; the analysis possibly underestimated clonal diversity.

Sequences were derived from peripheral blood, sampled on day 0 of AZD1222 vaccination. The TCR originated in an adult in good health. The gene calls are TRBV7-9 and TRBJ2-7; the D is unclear. CDR3: CASSKGRDEQYF. CDR3 nucleotides: TGTGCCAGCAGCAAAGGAAGGGACGAGCAGTACTTC.